The 10 T cell receptor beta chains below come from one sample, sequenced in a study of T-cell memory formation after mild COVID-19. MiXCR, run by TCRdb on the 5' RACE reads, gives a single entry per CDR3 protein. The sample shows approximately 340,000 distinct CDR3 sequences, roughly 15% of them seen only once. The material sequenced was PBMCs or a T cell subset sorted from them (not recorded which). These receptors came from a man younger than 35 who had mild COVID-19 (a few samples of this study predate the infection). Cell type and time point are not known.

This clonotype was seen a handful of times. The chain couples TRBV29-1 to TRBJ1-3, with D unresolved. V gave up 0 bases and J gave up 0 bases, with 12 bases separating them. Germline CDR1 reads SQVTM; CDR2 reads ANQGSEA. This CDR3 has 16 amino acids. The CDR3 reads CSVEDHRADSGNTIYF. The CDR3 DNA follows: TGCAGCGTTGAAGACCACAGAGCCGACTCTGGAAACACCATATATTTT.

This clonotype was seen a handful of times. The chain combines TRBV5-1 with TRBJ2-7; maybe TRBD1 (5 bases). The V gene's germline CDR1 is SGHRS and CDR2 YFSETQ. Trimming removed 0 bases at V and 3 bases at J, with 13 bases between. The CDR3 sequence is 15 residues long. CDR3 nucleotide sequence: TGCGCCAGCAGCTTGGAGTGGGGCAGAAACTACGAGCAGTACTTC. Protein sequence: CASSLEWGRNYEQYF. Complete variable domain (other parts from reference TRBV5-1 and TRBJ2-7): KAGVTQTPRYLIKTRGQQVTLSCSPISGHRSVSWYQQTPGQGLQFLFEYFSETQRNKGNFPGRFSGRQFSNSRSEMNVSTLELGDSALYLCASSLEWGRNYEQYFGPGTRLTVT.

The DNA of the CDR3 is TGTGCCACCAGTGATTTGTTTGAGGGAGGCGGGAACACCGGGGAGCTGTTTTTT. Translation: CATSDLFEGGGNTGELFF. V gene TRBV24-1 combines with J gene TRBJ2-2, with D maybe TRBD2 (6 bases). V lost 0 bases and J 1 base, leaving 14 bases between the germline ends. The germline gives CDR1 KGHDR, CDR2 SFDVKD. CDR3 length: 18 amino acids.

This chain joins TRBV4-1 and TRBJ1-6, with D possibly being TRBD1 (5 bases). Germline CDR1 reads MGHRA; CDR2 reads YSYEKL. Trimming stripped 1 base from V and 0 bases from J, with 10 bases between. CDR3 size: 17 residues. CDR3 DNA: TGCGCCAGCAGCCAAGTAACAGGTTCCTCCTATAATTCACCCCTCCACTTT. Protein: CASSQVTGSSYNSPLHF.

This clonotype was detected a few times. The CDR3 spells CSAYVTPGTAYGYTF. The CDR3 nucleotides read TGCAGTGCTTATGTCACTCCCGGGACAGCGTATGGCTACACCTTC. This chain uses TRBV20-1 with TRBJ1-2; 7 nucleotides line up with TRBD1. The germline CDR1 and CDR2 sequences are DFQATT and SNEGSKA (reference sequence). The CDR3 length is 15 residues. J lost 5 bases, V lost 5 bases, and 14 bases had no gene match.

In its sample, this clonotype was seen a few times. The rearrangement links TRBV27 to TRBJ1-1; no definite D call. V shed 8 bases and J shed 4 bases, with 20 bases lying between them. CDR1 is MNHEY and CDR2 is SMNVEV in the germline V gene (reference sequence). The CDR3 extends over 15 amino acids. CDR3 nucleotides: TGTGCCAGCTCATACGTGTTCGGGAATAGCACTGAAGCTTTCTTT. It is translated as CASSYVFGNSTEAFF.

V and J are TRBV5-1 and TRBJ1-4; TRBD1 is a possible D gene (5 bases). The CDR3 covers 14 residues. Deletions cut 4 bases from V and 7 bases from J, with 14 bases between. Germline values: CDR1 SGHRS, CDR2 YFSETQ. The CDR3 DNA is TGCGCCAGCAGCCAACCGGGACCGGGTGAAAAACTGTTTTTT. Amino acid sequence: CASSQPGPGEKLFF.

V and J are TRBV7-2 and TRBJ2-3; 10 bases are shared with TRBD2. V was clipped by 1 base and J by 0 bases; unmatched bases: 4. Germline CDR1 SGHTA, CDR2 FQGNSA. The CDR3 loop spans 17 amino acids. CDR3 sequence reads: CASSLGLAGFSTDTQYF. The CDR3 nucleotides read TGTGCCAGCAGCTTAGGACTAGCGGGTTTTAGCACAGATACGCAGTATTTT. Together with reference TRBV7-2 and TRBJ2-3, the CDR3 gives the full variable domain: GAGVSQSPSNKVTEKGKDVELRCDPISGHTALYWYRQSLGQGLEFLIYFQGNSAPDKSGLPSDRFSAERTGGSVSTLTIQRTQQEDSAVYLCASSLGLAGFSTDTQYFGPGTRLTVL.

This clonotype showed up just a few times. J is TRBJ2-3 and V is TRBV7-3; 8 bases are a match to TRBD2. The CDR3 is 16 residues long. V was clipped by 6 bases and J by 1 base; unmatched bases: 9. Per the germline V gene, CDR1 is SGHTA and CDR2 is FQGTGA. DNA of the CDR3: TGTGCCAGCAGTGTTGGAGAAGCGGGGGGCACAGATACGCAGTATTTT. This gives the protein CASSVGEAGGTDTQYF.

This clonotype was detected only a few times. The chain recombines TRBV28 with TRBJ2-7, with no clear D. V lost 3 bases, J lost 3 bases, and 6 bases lay in between. Germline V lookup: CDR1 MDHEN, CDR2 SYDVKM. CDR3 length equals 12 residues. CDR3 amino acids: CASSLPDYEQYF. Here the CDR3 DNA reads TGTGCCAGCAGTTTGCCGGACTACGAGCAGTACTTC.